This T cell receptor (beta chain) was documented in a study of blood T cell repertoires in COVID-19. Under the authors' procedure: Amplified reference gene primers provided the basis for estimating nucleated cell counts. Some clones are missing from TCRdb's copy, which holds only in-frame ones; the method was immunoSEQ multiplex PCR. That table is the source of V, J and clone size, and D and trimming were worked out from the DNA. The profile shows some 57,000 clones, approximately 80% of them singletons. Per germline, CDR1 KGHDR and CDR2 SFDVKD. With 0 bases removed from V and 1 base from J, the gap between germline ends came to 8 bases. The CDR3 has 15 amino acids.

This rearrangement joins TRBV24-1 to TRBJ1-1; no clear D gene. This clonotype was sampled from a man older than 75 with COVID-19, enrolled during active disease. The sequenced sample was peripheral blood. The CDR3 is CATSDLPRGNTEAFF. The CDR3 DNA reads TGTGCCACCAGTGATTTGCCGCGGGGGAACACTGAAGCTTTCTTT.